A selection of T cell receptor beta chains follows, all from one sample in a study of blood T cell repertoires in COVID-19. The protocol was immunoSEQ multiplex PCR, while the TCRdb copy is restricted to in-frame clones and leaves out a portion. This table has more than 200,000 clones, roughly 80% appearing once. Sequencing was done on a sample of peripheral blood. The source of these receptors is a man at least 80 years old with acute or convalescent COVID-19. Both conserved end residues are part of each CDR3. Fields, in order: clone size, V gene, D gene, CDR3 protein. D genes are given only for firm matches. Some rows mark clone size as missing; the rest say once, few, many or name a class of expanded clone.

clone_size: .; v_call: TRBV19; d_call: .; cdr3_aa: CASSLQGGSSYEQYF
clone_size: once; v_call: TRBV2; d_call: .; cdr3_aa: CASVGTSTYEQYF
clone_size: few; v_call: TRBV28; d_call: .; cdr3_aa: CASSFWSLDRREKRAYEQYF
clone_size: .; v_call: TRBV7-2; d_call: TRBD2; cdr3_aa: CASSPGTSGSTYEQYF
clone_size: .; v_call: TRBV14; d_call: .; cdr3_aa: CASSARQSYNEQFF
clone_size: .; v_call: TRBV5-6; d_call: TRBD1; cdr3_aa: CASSIIVTGVHEQYF
clone_size: .; v_call: TRBV6-4; d_call: .; cdr3_aa: CASSDSGRGGGYTF
clone_size: .; v_call: TRBV4-1; d_call: .; cdr3_aa: CASSQMGWTALNSGANVLTF
clone_size: .; v_call: TRBV5-1; d_call: TRBD2; cdr3_aa: CASSSLAANTGELFF
clone_size: .; v_call: TRBV10-3; d_call: TRBD1; cdr3_aa: CAIRGDSGRVIYEQYF
clone_size: .; v_call: TRBV7-9; d_call: .; cdr3_aa: CASSLAGGDTQYF
clone_size: .; v_call: TRBV30; d_call: .; cdr3_aa: CAWSVWGHANTGELFF
clone_size: few; v_call: TRBV2; d_call: TRBD1; cdr3_aa: CASSSDRGNQPQHF
clone_size: few; v_call: TRBV19; d_call: .; cdr3_aa: CASSIVQSGRLSQPQHF
clone_size: .; v_call: TRBV4-2; d_call: .; cdr3_aa: CASSQEGQGPKVLHF
clone_size: .; v_call: TRBV5-1; d_call: .; cdr3_aa: CASSLAGGWYTEAFF
clone_size: .; v_call: TRBV18; d_call: TRBD2; cdr3_aa: CASSPWASGVTGELFF
clone_size: .; v_call: TRBV2; d_call: .; cdr3_aa: CASINVVPSSSYNSPLHF
clone_size: few; v_call: TRBV6-6; d_call: TRBD2; cdr3_aa: CASSRLSGTSGTSSYEQYF
clone_size: .; v_call: TRBV3-1/TRBV3-2; d_call: TRBD1; cdr3_aa: CASSSGQGANVLTF
clone_size: .; v_call: TRBV5-1; d_call: .; cdr3_aa: CASSLNAGPSYEQYF
clone_size: once; v_call: TRBV6-6; d_call: TRBD1; cdr3_aa: CASGIRGTDLYEQYF
clone_size: .; v_call: TRBV5-1; d_call: TRBD1; cdr3_aa: CASSSGQGIYEQYF
clone_size: .; v_call: TRBV11-2; d_call: TRBD1; cdr3_aa: CASSSFRGGDQPQHF
clone_size: .; v_call: TRBV7-8; d_call: .; cdr3_aa: CASSSQIRGGRDGYTF
clone_size: .; v_call: TRBV7-9; d_call: .; cdr3_aa: CASSPGQSNTEAFF
clone_size: .; v_call: TRBV7-2; d_call: .; cdr3_aa: CASSLVFISPLHF
clone_size: few; v_call: TRBV7-3; d_call: .; cdr3_aa: CASSLTGRDGEAFF
clone_size: .; v_call: TRBV7-2; d_call: TRBD1; cdr3_aa: CASSPGQGANYGYTF
clone_size: .; v_call: TRBV10-1; d_call: .; cdr3_aa: CASSSGDTQYF
clone_size: .; v_call: TRBV7-8; d_call: .; cdr3_aa: CASTNQVSSYNEQFF
clone_size: .; v_call: TRBV5-1; d_call: .; cdr3_aa: CASSVTSENTGELFF
clone_size: .; v_call: TRBV27; d_call: TRBD1; cdr3_aa: CASSLRTGKTYEQYF
clone_size: .; v_call: TRBV20-1; d_call: TRBD1; cdr3_aa: CSALGGHEQYF
clone_size: .; v_call: TRBV10-1; d_call: .; cdr3_aa: CASSAGTGYGETQYF
clone_size: .; v_call: TRBV10-3; d_call: TRBD1; cdr3_aa: CATWGDRSTDTQYF
clone_size: .; v_call: TRBV3-1/TRBV3-2; d_call: TRBD2; cdr3_aa: CASSQARLAGVKEQYF
clone_size: .; v_call: TRBV11-2; d_call: .; cdr3_aa: CASSVVGGITDTQYF
clone_size: .; v_call: TRBV30; d_call: .; cdr3_aa: CAWSPGANTGELFF
clone_size: .; v_call: TRBV7-2; d_call: .; cdr3_aa: CASSKNNYFSGTDTQYF
clone_size: .; v_call: TRBV19; d_call: TRBD1; cdr3_aa: CASSIGRTGAEAFF
clone_size: few; v_call: TRBV7-2; d_call: .; cdr3_aa: CASSLFGGEQYF
clone_size: few; v_call: TRBV2; d_call: .; cdr3_aa: CASKEGGSKNIQYF
clone_size: .; v_call: TRBV15; d_call: .; cdr3_aa: CATSRAGYSYNEQFF
clone_size: few; v_call: TRBV7-9; d_call: .; cdr3_aa: CASSRQGPLYGYTF